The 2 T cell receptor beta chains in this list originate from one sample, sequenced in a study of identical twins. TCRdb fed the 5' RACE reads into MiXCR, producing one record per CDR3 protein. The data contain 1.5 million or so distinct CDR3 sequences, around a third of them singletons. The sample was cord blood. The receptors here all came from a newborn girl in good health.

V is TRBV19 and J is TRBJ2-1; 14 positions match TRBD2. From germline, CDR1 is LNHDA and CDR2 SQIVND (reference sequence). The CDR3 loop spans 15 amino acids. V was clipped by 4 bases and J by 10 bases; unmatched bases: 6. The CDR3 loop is CASSTGLAGVVEQFF. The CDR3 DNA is TGTGCCAGTAGTACGGGACTAGCGGGAGTTGTCGAGCAGTTCTTC.

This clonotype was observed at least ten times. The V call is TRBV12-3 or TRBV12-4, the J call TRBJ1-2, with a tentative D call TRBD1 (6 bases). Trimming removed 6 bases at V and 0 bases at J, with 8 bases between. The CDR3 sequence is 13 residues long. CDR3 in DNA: TGTGCCAGCAGCTCAGGGGCTAACTATGGCTACACCTTC. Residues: CASSSGANYGYTF.